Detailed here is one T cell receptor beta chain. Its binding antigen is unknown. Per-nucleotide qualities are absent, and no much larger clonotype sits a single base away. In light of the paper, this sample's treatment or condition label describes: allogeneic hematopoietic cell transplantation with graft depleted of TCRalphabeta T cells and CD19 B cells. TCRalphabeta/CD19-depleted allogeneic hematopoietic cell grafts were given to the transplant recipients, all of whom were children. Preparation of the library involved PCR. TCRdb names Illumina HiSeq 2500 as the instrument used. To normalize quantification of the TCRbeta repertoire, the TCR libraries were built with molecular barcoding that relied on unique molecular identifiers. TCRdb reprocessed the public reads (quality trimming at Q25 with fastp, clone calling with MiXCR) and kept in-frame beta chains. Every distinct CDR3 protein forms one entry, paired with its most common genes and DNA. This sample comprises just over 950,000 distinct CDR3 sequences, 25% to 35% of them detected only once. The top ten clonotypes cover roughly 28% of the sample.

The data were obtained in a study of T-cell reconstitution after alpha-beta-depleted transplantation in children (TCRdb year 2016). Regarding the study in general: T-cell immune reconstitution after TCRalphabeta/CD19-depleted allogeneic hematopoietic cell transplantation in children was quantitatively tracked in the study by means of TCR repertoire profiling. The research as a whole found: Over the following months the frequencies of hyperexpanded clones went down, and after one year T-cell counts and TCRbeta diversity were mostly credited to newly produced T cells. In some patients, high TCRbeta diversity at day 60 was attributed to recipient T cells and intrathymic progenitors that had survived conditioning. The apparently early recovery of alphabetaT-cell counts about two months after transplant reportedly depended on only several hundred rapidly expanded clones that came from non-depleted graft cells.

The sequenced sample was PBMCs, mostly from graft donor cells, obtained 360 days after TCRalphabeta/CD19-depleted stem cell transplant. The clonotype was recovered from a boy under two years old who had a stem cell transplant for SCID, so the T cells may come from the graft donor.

The sequenced DNA is TGTGCCAGCAGCCAAGAGGAGTGGGGAAGAGCTTTCTTT. It codes for CASSQEEWGRAFF. Rearrangement joined TRBV3-1 to TRBJ1-1; too little of a D gene remains to name it. The CDR3 starts with the cysteine, ends with the phenylalanine, and has 13 residues. Only the CDR3 DNA is retained, 39 bases long and in frame from the first base. CDR1 LGHDT and CDR2 YNNKEL were looked up in the germline V gene (reference sequence). V was cut back by 0 bases and J by 10 bases, leaving a gap of 12 bases between them.